This T cell receptor (beta chain) emerged from a study of long-term antiretroviral therapy in people with HIV. Survey-level resolution applied to immunoSEQ assay v3.0. TCRdb's copy holds only in-frame clones and misses some; the assay was immunoSEQ multiplex PCR. The sample lists approximately 25,000 clones, around 80% occurring once. Sequenced here: unsorted PBMCs, sampled 3 years after starting antiretroviral therapy. This receptor was taken from a man over 45 with HIV.

This chain's CDR3 is CATHRELGNTEAFF. DNA of the CDR3: TGTGCCACCCACAGGGAACTGGGGAACACTGAAGCTTTCTTT. The rearrangement joins TRBV5-5 to TRBJ1-1; D is perhaps TRBD1 (6 bases). V was cut by 9 bases and J by 1 base, with 16 bases left in between. Germline V gene lookup returns CDR1 SGHKS and CDR2 YYEKEE (reference sequence). This CDR3 region has 14 residues.